The entry below describes one T cell receptor (beta chain). Its antigen is undetermined. The data originate from a study of blood T cells in healthy people across ages. Overall study findings and caveats: Older age coincided with a roughly linear decline in TCR beta diversity per million T cells. Diversity was higher, and naive CD4+ cells more numerous, in long-lived donors than in aged donors. Donor CMV status, an unknown factor, possibly confounded changes in expanded clonotypes.

Using a J-beta primer mix together with a sample-barcoded 5' primer, a second PCR was run for roughly 7 to 12 cycles. The authors tagged each cDNA molecule using a template-switch adaptor with 12 random nucleotides. TCRdb redid the calling of the 5' RACE reads with MiXCR, one entry per CDR3 protein. The sample holds 350,000 to 450,000 distinct CDR3 sequences, about 52% seen once. There are 16 residues in the CDR3. Germline lookup yields CDR1 SGHTA and CDR2 FQGNSA. V trimming: 0 bases; J trimming: 5 bases; junction bases outside the gene matches: 6. V and J are TRBV7-2 and TRBJ2-2; TRBD2 aligns across 7 bases. Sample: blood. This clonotype was obtained from a man in his 60s in good health. The CDR3 region has the DNA TGTGCCAGCAGCTTAGCGGGGATCGGGAGGACCGGGGAGCTGTTTTTT. Protein sequence: CASSLAGIGRTGELFF.